These 3 T cell receptor beta chains came from one sample sequenced in a study of blood T cell repertoires in COVID-19. TCRdb keeps only in-frame clones here, not all; method: immunoSEQ multiplex PCR. The sample shows roughly 200,000 clones, less than 90% of them seen only once. Source material: PBMCs or T cells enriched from blood (not recorded which). The receptors originated from a woman aged 30 to 39 who had recovered from COVID-19.

The chain has TRBV27 and TRBJ1-1; 7 bases map to TRBD1. CDR3 length: 12 amino acids. The trim removed 4 bases at V and 10 bases at J, leaving 6 bases unmatched. Germline V gives CDR1 MNHEY, CDR2 SMNVEV (reference sequence). CDR3 coding DNA: TGTGCCAGCAGTTCCCAGGGGGGTGCAGCTTTCTTT. Protein: CASSSQGGAAFF.

The chain carries TRBV7-6 and TRBJ2-2; 11 bases map to TRBD2. Germline CDR1 is SGHVS and CDR2 is FNYEAQ. The J segment lost 5 bases and the V segment lost 4 bases, leaving 3 bases of the junction unmatched. The CDR3 loop spans 15 amino acids. DNA for the CDR3: TGTGCCAGCAGCTCGGGACTAGCGGTAACCGGGGAGCTGTTTTTT. Protein sequence: CASSSGLAVTGELFF.

The rearrangement uses TRBV9 and TRBJ2-2; weak D call: TRBD1 (6 bases). The CDR3 spans 14 residues. CDR1 is SGDLS, CDR2 YYNGEE, per germline. Trimming cost V 7 bases and J 0 bases, with 10 bases left between them. CDR3 bases: TGTGCCAGCCAGGGGACAACGAACACCGGGGAGCTGTTTTTT. Protein sequence: CASQGTTNTGELFF.